Below, one T cell receptor beta chain is given with its context. What it recognizes is unknown. The sample belongs to a study of T-cell memory formation after mild COVID-19. Study-level findings and limits: Whether second-wave clones peaking at day 37 were SARS-CoV-2 specific went unconfirmed.

V gave up 4 bases and J gave up 4 bases, with 10 bases separating them. CDR1 and CDR2 (germline): SGHTA, FQGNSA. The CDR3 is made up of 13 amino acids. 5'RACE with constant-segment primers built TCRalpha and TCRbeta cDNA libraries with UMIs. TCRdb processed the 5' RACE reads anew with MiXCR; each CDR3 protein has one entry. The data hold some 190,000 distinct CDR3 sequences, with around 18% observed a single time. The sequencing input was PBMCs or a T cell subset sorted from them (not recorded which). The receptor was derived from an adult woman who had mild COVID-19 (a few samples of this study predate the infection). Cell type and time point are not known. The V call is TRBV7-2, the J call TRBJ2-5; TRBD1 is a possible D gene (6 bases). CDR3 DNA: TGTGCCAGCAGCTCCCGAGGGGGAGAGACCCAGTACTTC. Translation gives CASSSRGGETQYF. The complete variable domain, with remaining parts taken from reference TRBV7-2 and TRBJ2-5, reads GAGVSQSPSNKVTEKGKDVELRCDPISGHTALYWYRQSLGQGLEFLIYFQGNSAPDKSGLPSDRFSAERTGGSVSTLTIQRTQQEDSAVYLCASSSRGGETQYFGPGTRLLVL.